These 8 T cell receptor beta chains share one sample of origin, sequenced in a study of T cell changes during pregnancy in multiple sclerosis. Repertoires were generated with immunoSEQ multiplex PCR, while TCRdb's copy carries only in-frame clones and drops some. The repertoire holds around 65,000 clones, with around 90% as singletons. The specimen was peripheral blood, collected in the first trimester of pregnancy. The receptor source for this set is a female donor with multiple sclerosis, enrolled in a pregnancy study.

J is TRBJ2-7 and V is TRBV2; a possible D gene is TRBD2 (6 bases). The CDR3 has 13 residues. Germline CDR1 reads SNHLY; CDR2 reads FYNNEI. V was cut by 6 bases and J by 0 bases, with 9 bases left in between. For the CDR3, the DNA is TGTGCCAGCAGGGACGGGAGCTCCTACGAGCAGTACTTC. Protein product: CASRDGSSYEQYF.

The gene calls are TRBV30 and TRBJ2-7, with 9 bases matching TRBD2. The junction had 1 base not matched to a gene; V was cut back by 4 bases and J by 3 bases. The CDR3 length is 12 residues. Germline V gene data show CDR1 as GTSNPN and CDR2 as SVGIG (reference sequence). DNA of the CDR3: TGTGCCTGGATAGCGGGAGACTACGAGCAGTACTTC. This translates into CAWIAGDYEQYF.

The V gene is TRBV28, the J gene TRBJ1-1, with TRBD1 matching 7 bases. This CDR3 has 14 residues. Per the germline V gene, CDR1 is MDHEN and CDR2 is SYDVKM. V lost 6 bases to trimming and J lost 2 bases; unmatched junction nucleotides: 6. The CDR3 spells CASSPDRFNTEAFF. The DNA of the CDR3 is TGTGCCAGCAGCCCGGACAGGTTTAACACTGAAGCTTTCTTT.

The chain is built from TRBV6-4 and TRBJ2-1; maybe TRBD2 (7 bases). Deletions cut 0 bases from V and 4 bases from J, with 16 bases between. This CDR3 is built from 17 residues. Germline CDR1 is MRHNA and CDR2 is SNTAGT. The CDR3 nucleotides are TGTGCCAGCAGTGACTCTCCTAGCGGAGGGGGATACAATGAGCAGTTCTTC. This codes for CASSDSPSGGGYNEQFF.

This chain joins TRBV29-1 and TRBJ2-3, with TRBD2 as a possible D gene (5 bases). Deletions cut 1 base from V and 0 bases from J, with 8 bases between. The CDR3 totals 14 residues. CDR1 and CDR2 from the germline V gene are SQVTM and ANQGSEA. The CDR3 spells CSVEASLSTDTQYF. The CDR3 region has the DNA TGCAGCGTTGAAGCTAGCCTGAGCACAGATACGCAGTATTTT.

V usage is TRBV29-1 and J usage is TRBJ1-1; no firm D call. V was cut by 3 bases and J by 7 bases, with 9 bases left in between. The CDR3 sequence is 11 residues long. The V gene's germline CDR1 is SQVTM and CDR2 ANQGSEA. In nucleotides, the CDR3 is TGCAGCGTTGATGGGGAGGGTGAAGCTTTCTTT. Amino acid sequence: CSVDGEGEAFF.

V gene TRBV19 combines with J gene TRBJ1-5, with TRBD1 matching over 8 bases. This CDR3 is built from 14 residues. The V gene end was trimmed by 4 bases and the J gene end by 3 bases; junction bases not matched to a gene: 2. Germline CDR1 and CDR2: LNHDA and SQIVND (reference sequence). The CDR3 loop is CASSRTGLNQPQHF. The CDR3 DNA reads TGTGCCAGTAGTAGGACAGGGCTCAATCAGCCCCAGCATTTT.

V is TRBV7-2 and J is TRBJ2-7; a weak D match, TRBD2 (6 bases). This CDR3 has 15 residues. The V end lost 1 base, the J end lost 6 bases, and 16 bases lay between the germline ends. CDR1 SGHTA and CDR2 FQGNSA come from the germline V gene. In DNA form, the CDR3 reads TGTGCCAGCAGCTTAGTGGGGGACTGGTCTAGCGAGCAGTACTTC. It encodes CASSLVGDWSSEQYF. The full variable domain, with the rest looked up from reference TRBV7-2 and TRBJ2-7, is GAGVSQSPSNKVTEKGKDVELRCDPISGHTALYWYRQSLGQGLEFLIYFQGNSAPDKSGLPSDRFSAERTGGSVSTLTIQRTQQEDSAVYLCASSLVGDWSSEQYFGPGTRLTVT.